The 20 T cell receptor beta chains presented below share a single source sample, sequenced in a study of monozygotic twins with inflammatory bowel disease. Using the 5' RACE reads, TCRdb records one entry per CDR3 protein without DNA. The sample features fewer than 110,000 distinct CDR3 sequences, with more than 1.5% in its top ten. Material for sequencing was blood. These TCRs come from a human donor with ulcerative colitis or Crohn's disease, or a healthy co-twin of an affected twin (not recorded which).

This chain connects TRBV5-6 to TRBJ1-2; without DNA, the TCRdb call of TRBD1 cannot be checked. Germline V gene sequence: CDR1 SGHDT, CDR2 YYEEEE. There are 15 residues in the CDR3. CDR3 sequence: CASTNRGSSLGGYTF.

The rearrangement joins TRBV20-1 to TRBJ2-4; TCRdb names TRBD2, which stays unverified in the absence of DNA. The CDR3 length is 18 residues. The germline V gene has CDR1 DFQATT and CDR2 SNEGSKA (reference sequence). CDR3 sequence reads: CSAITTGGRNNAKNIQYF.

The chain joins TRBV5-1 to TRBJ2-1; TCRdb gives TRBD2 as the D gene, but with no DNA this cannot be confirmed. This CDR3 comprises 18 residues. Germline V gene lookup returns CDR1 SGHRS and CDR2 YFSETQ. The CDR3 region is CASSLVRTSGDSYNEQFF.

The J gene is TRBJ2-5, the V gene TRBV5-4; there is no DNA to check the TCRdb D call of TRBD2. CDR3 size: 16 residues. The germline CDR1 and CDR2 sequences are SGHNT and YYREEE (reference sequence). The CDR3 here is CASSWGGARAQETQYF. The whole variable domain, remainder taken from reference TRBV5-4 and TRBJ2-5, is ETGVTQSPTHLIKTRGQQVTLRCSSQSGHNTVSWYQQALGQGPQFIFQYYREEENGRGNFPPRFSGLQFPNYSSELNVNALELDDSALYLCASSWGGARAQETQYFGPGTRLLVL.

The J gene is TRBJ2-5, the V gene TRBV7-7; TCRdb indicates TRBD1, and absent DNA this call remains unverified. CDR3 length: 15 residues. In germline, CDR1 is SSHAT, CDR2 FNYEAQ (reference sequence). The chain's CDR3 is CASSLARAPGETQYF.

This rearrangement joins TRBV5-1 to TRBJ1-1; TCRdb's D call of TRBD1 is untestable without DNA. CDR1 is SGHRS and CDR2 is YFSETQ in the germline V gene. The CDR3 extends over 15 amino acids. CDR3 amino acids: CASSLTGQVNTEAFF.

This chain links TRBV3-1 with TRBJ2-1; the D call from TCRdb, TRBD1, cannot be confirmed without DNA. Per germline, CDR1 LGHDT and CDR2 YNNKEL (reference sequence). This CDR3 is 16 amino acids long. The CDR3: CASSQPGKTTYNEQFF.

The chain carries TRBV28 and TRBJ2-7; the TCRdb call, TRBD2, lacks DNA for checking. CDR1 and CDR2 from the germline V gene are MDHEN and SYDVKM. The CDR3 runs 13 residues. The CDR3 loop is CASNSPNSYEQYF.

This chain uses TRBV14 with TRBJ2-7. Per the germline V gene, CDR1 is SGHDN and CDR2 is FVKESK. The CDR3 runs to 13 residues. CDR3 in amino acids: CASSREASYEQYF.

The chain has TRBV4-3 and TRBJ2-1. CDR3 length: 14 residues. CDR1 and CDR2 from the germline V gene are LGHNA and YSLEER. The CDR3: CASSPRESYNEQFF.

V is TRBV6-2 or TRBV6-3 and J is TRBJ2-7; there is no DNA to check the TCRdb D call of TRBD1. Germline loops: CDR1 MNHEY, CDR2 SVGEGT. There are 11 residues in the CDR3. The CDR3 spells CASTPGSEQYF.

V gene TRBV18 combines with J gene TRBJ2-3; the TCRdb D gene call, TRBD2, has no DNA to confirm it. This CDR3 is built from 19 residues. The germline gives CDR1 KGHSH, CDR2 LQKENI. The CDR3 is CASSPRQSGSSTSTDTQYF.

The chain recombines TRBV6-5 with TRBJ2-7; TCRdb lists TRBD2, though no DNA is available to test this call. CDR1 and CDR2 from the germline V gene are MNHEY and SVGAGI. This CDR3 contains 14 residues. The CDR3 loop reads CASSYTGGRYEQYF.

The rearrangement uses TRBV28 and TRBJ2-7; TCRdb proposes TRBD2, but this gene call is untestable without DNA. CDR1 and CDR2 (germline): MDHEN, SYDVKM. The CDR3 spans 16 residues. The CDR3 here is CASRVGTPGLVYEQYF.

V is TRBV20-1 and J is TRBJ1-2. Germline V gives CDR1 DFQATT, CDR2 SNEGSKA (reference sequence). The CDR3 sequence is 13 residues long. The CDR3 loop reads CSASRTAEIGYTF.

The chain has TRBV6-6 and TRBJ2-5; TCRdb lists TRBD1, though no DNA is available to test this call. Germline CDR1 MNHNY, CDR2 SVGAGI (reference sequence). This CDR3 contains 14 residues. This CDR3 reads CASSSGTGLETQYF.

V gene TRBV7-2 combines with J gene TRBJ1-4. The V gene's germline CDR1 is SGHTA and CDR2 FQGNSA. The CDR3 extends over 14 amino acids. The CDR3 sequence is CASSFRSPNEKLFF.

The chain combines TRBV6-2 or TRBV6-3 with TRBJ2-1; no DNA is available, so the TRBD1 call from TCRdb remains unchecked. Germline loops: CDR1 MNHEY, CDR2 SVGEGT. This CDR3 contains 14 residues. CDR3 protein: CASRRQGGRDEQFF.

The chain is built from TRBV15 and TRBJ2-1; TCRdb's D call, TRBD1, is unchecked because there is no DNA. CDR1 and CDR2 (germline): LNHNV, YYDKDF (reference sequence). The CDR3 contains 15 residues. CDR3 sequence: CATSRDWGAVNEQFF.

The chain employs TRBV27 and TRBJ2-1; there is no DNA to check the TCRdb D call of TRBD1. Germline V lookup: CDR1 MNHEY, CDR2 SMNVEV (reference sequence). This CDR3 region has 11 residues. The CDR3: CASATGASKFF.